This T cell receptor (beta chain) stems from a study of blood T cell repertoires in COVID-19. On the study more broadly: The United States, Italy and Spain were the sources of the acute and convalescent COVID-19 samples. The cDNA or gDNA used as material had been derived from T cells, B-cell-depleted T cells, or PBMCs.

Per the study methods: The authors estimated nucleated cell counts from reference gene primer amplification. Clones were read by immunoSEQ multiplex PCR, and TCRdb kept only the in-frame ones, dropping some. The V and J calls and clone size are taken from that table; D and trimming were inferred from the DNA. The data show 70,000 to 100,000 clones, with roughly 86% seen just once and around 7.2% held by the top ten. The CDR3 contains 14 residues. Germline trimming cut 7 bases from V and 3 bases from J; bases unmatched to any gene: 6. CDR1 and CDR2 (germline): MDHEN, SYDVKM. The TCR comes from a man over 45 with active or convalescent COVID-19. The genes are TRBV28 and TRBJ2-3, with 8 bases matching TRBD2. Sequencing used peripheral blood. The CDR3 DNA reads as TGTGCCAGCACCAGAGCGGGGGCTACAGATACGCAGTATTTT. It specifies CASTRAGATDTQYF. The whole variable domain, filled in from reference TRBV28 and TRBJ2-3, reads DVKVTQSSRYLVKRTGEKVFLECVQDMDHENMFWYRQDPGLGLRLIYFSYDVKMKEKGDIPEGYSVSREKKERFSLILESASTNQTSMYLCASTRAGATDTQYFGPGTRLTVL.